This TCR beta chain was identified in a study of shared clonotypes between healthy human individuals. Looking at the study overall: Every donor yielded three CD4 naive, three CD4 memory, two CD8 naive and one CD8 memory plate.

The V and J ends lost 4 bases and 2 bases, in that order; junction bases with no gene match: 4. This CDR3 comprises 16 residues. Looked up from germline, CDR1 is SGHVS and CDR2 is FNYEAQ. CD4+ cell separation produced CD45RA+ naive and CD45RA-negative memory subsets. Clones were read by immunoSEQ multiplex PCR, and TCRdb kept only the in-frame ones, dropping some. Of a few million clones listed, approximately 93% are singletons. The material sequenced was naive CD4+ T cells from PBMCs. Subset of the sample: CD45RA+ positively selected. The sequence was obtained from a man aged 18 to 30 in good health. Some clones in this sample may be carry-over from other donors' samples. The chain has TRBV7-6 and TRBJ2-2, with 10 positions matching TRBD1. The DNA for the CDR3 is TGTGCCAGCAGCTCCGGGACAGGGGCCAACACCGGGGAGCTGTTTTTT. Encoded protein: CASSSGTGANTGELFF.